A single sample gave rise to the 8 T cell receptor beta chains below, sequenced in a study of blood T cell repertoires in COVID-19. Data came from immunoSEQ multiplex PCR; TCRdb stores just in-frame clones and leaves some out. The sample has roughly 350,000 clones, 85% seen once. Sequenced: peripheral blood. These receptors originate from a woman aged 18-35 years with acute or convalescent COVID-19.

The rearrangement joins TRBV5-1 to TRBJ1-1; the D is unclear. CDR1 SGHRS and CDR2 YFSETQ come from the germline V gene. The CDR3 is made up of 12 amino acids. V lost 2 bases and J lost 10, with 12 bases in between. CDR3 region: CASSFDIGRAFF. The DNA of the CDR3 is TGCGCCAGCAGCTTTGATATAGGGAGAGCTTTCTTT.

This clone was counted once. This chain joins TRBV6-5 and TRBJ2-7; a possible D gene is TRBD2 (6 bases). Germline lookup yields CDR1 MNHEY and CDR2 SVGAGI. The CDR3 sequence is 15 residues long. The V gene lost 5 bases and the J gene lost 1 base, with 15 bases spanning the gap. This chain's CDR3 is CASSKFRRDSYEQYF. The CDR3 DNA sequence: TGTGCCAGCAGTAAATTCCGGCGGGATTCCTACGAGCAGTACTTC.

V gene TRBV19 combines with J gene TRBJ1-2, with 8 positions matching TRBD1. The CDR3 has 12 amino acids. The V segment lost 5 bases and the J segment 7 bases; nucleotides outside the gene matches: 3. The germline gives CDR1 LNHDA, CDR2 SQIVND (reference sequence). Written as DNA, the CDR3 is TGTGCCAGTAGTCCCAGGGGGCCTGGCTACACCTTC. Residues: CASSPRGPGYTF.

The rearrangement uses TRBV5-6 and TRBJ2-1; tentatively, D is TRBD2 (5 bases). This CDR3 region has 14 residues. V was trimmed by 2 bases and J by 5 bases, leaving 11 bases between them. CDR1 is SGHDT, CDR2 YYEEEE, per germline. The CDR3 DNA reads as TGTGCCAGCAGCTTCGGACTGCTCGACAATGAGCAGTTCTTC. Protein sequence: CASSFGLLDNEQFF.

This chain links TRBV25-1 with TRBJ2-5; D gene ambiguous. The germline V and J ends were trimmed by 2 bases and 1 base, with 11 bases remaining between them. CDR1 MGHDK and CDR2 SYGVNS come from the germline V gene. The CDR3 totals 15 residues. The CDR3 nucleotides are TGTGCCAGCAGTGAACGGTTCCGGAGCCAAGAGACCCAGTACTTC. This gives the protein CASSERFRSQETQYF. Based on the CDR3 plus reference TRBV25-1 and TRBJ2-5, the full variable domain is EADIYQTPRYLVIGTGKKITLECSQTMGHDKMYWYQQDPGMELHLIHYSYGVNSTEKGDLSSESTVSRIRTEHFPLTLESARPSHTSQYLCASSERFRSQETQYFGPGTRLLVL.

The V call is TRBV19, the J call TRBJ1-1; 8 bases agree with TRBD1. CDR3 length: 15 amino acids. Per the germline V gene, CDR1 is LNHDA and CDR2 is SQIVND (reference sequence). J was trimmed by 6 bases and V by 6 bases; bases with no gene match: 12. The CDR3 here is CASRTPGTGGPEAFF. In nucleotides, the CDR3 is TGTGCCAGTAGGACTCCAGGGACAGGAGGTCCTGAAGCTTTCTTT.

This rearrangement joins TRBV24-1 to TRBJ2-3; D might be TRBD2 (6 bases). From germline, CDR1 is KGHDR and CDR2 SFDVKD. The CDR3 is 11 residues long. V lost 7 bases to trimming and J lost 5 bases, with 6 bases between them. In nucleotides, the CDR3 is TGTGCCACCAGGGAGGGAGATACGCAGTATTTT. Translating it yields CATREGDTQYF.

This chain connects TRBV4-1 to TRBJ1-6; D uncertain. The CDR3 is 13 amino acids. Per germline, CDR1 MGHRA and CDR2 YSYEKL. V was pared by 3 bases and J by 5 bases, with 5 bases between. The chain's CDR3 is CASSQIDNSPLHF. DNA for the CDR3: TGCGCCAGCAGCCAGATAGATAATTCACCCCTCCACTTT.